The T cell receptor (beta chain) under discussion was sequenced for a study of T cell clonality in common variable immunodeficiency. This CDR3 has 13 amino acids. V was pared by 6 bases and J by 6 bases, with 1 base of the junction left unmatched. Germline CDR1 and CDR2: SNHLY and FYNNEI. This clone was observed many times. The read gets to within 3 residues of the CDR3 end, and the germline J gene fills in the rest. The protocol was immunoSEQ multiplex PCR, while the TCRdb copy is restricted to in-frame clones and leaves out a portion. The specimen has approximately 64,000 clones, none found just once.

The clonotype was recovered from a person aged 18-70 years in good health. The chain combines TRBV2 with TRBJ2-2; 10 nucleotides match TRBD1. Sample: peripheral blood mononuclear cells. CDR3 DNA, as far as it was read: TGTGCCAGCAGAGGGACAGGGGCCGGGGAG. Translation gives CASRGTGAGE. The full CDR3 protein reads CASRGTGAGELFF.